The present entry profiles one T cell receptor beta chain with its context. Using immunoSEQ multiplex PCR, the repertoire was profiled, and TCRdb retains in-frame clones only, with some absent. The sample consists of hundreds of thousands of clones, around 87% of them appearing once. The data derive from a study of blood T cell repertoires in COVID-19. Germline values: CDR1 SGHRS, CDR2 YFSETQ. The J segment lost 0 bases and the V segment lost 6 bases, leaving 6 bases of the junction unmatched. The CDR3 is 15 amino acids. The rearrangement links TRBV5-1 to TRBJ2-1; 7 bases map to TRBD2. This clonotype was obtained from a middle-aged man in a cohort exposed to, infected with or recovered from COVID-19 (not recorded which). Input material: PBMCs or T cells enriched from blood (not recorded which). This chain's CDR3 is CASTQLADSYNEQFF. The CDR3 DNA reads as TGCGCCAGCACCCAGCTAGCGGACTCCTACAATGAGCAGTTCTTC.